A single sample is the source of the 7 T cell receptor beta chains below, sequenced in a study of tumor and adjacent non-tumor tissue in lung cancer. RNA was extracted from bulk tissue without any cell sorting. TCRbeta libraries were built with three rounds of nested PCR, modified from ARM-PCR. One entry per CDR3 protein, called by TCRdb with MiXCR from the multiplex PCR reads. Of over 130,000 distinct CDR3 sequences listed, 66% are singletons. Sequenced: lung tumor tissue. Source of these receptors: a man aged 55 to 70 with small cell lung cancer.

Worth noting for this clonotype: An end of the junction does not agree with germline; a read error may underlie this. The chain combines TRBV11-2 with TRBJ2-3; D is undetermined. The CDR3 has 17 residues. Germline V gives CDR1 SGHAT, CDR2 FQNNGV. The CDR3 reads CASSLVVRSGGQDMQYF. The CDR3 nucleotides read TGTGCCAGCAGCTTAGTTGTCCGGAGTGGTGGGCAAGATATGCAGTATTTT.

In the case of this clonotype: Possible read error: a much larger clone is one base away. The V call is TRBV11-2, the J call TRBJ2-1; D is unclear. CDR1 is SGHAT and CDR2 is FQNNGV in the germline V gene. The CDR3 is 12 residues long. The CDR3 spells CAGSLPYNEQFF. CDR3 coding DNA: TGTGCCGGCAGCCTCCCCTACAATGAGCAGTTCTTC. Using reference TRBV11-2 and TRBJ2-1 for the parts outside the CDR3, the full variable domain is EAGVAQSPRYKIIEKRQSVAFWCNPISGHATLYWYQQILGQGPKLLIQFQNNGVVDDSQLPKDRFSAERLKGVDSTLKIQPAKLEDSAVYLCAGSLPYNEQFFGPGTRLTVL.

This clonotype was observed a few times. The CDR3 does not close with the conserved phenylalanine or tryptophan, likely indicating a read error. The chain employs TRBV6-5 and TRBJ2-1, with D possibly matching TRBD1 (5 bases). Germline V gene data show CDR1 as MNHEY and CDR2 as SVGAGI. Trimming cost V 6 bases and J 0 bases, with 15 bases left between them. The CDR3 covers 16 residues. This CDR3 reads CASRRGRASSYNEQFL. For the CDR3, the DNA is TGTGCCAGCAGACGAGGCAGGGCGAGCTCCTACAATGAGCAGTTCCTT.

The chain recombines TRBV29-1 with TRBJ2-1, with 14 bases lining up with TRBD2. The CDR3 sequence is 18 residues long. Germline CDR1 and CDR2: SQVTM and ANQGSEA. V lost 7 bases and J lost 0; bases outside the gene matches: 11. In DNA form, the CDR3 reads TGCAGCGGCCCGGGGGGACTAGCGGGAGTCAGCTCCTACAATGAGCAGTTCTTC. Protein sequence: CSGPGGLAGVSSYNEQFF.

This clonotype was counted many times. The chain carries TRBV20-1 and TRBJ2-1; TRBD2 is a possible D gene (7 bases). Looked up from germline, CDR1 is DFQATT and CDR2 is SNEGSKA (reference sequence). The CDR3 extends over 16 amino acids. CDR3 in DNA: TGCAGCGCCCGGGCTTTAGAGGGGAGGGGGTACAATGAGCAGTTCTTC. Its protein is CSARALEGRGYNEQFF.

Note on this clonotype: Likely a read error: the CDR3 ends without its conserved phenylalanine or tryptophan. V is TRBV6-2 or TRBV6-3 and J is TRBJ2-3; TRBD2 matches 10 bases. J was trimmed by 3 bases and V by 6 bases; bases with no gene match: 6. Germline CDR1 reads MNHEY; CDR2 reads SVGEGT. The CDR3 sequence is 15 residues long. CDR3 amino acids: CASSTGTSVTDTQYL. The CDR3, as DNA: TGTGCCAGCAGCACGGGGACTAGCGTAACAGATACGCAGTATCTT.

CDR3 sequence reads: CSARRLASYNEQFF. The CDR3 DNA follows: TGCAGTGCTAGAAGGCTAGCGTCTTACAATGAGCAGTTCTTC. The chain has TRBV20-1 and TRBJ2-1; possibly TRBD2 for D (6 bases). Trimming stripped 2 bases from V and 4 bases from J, with 12 bases between. Germline assignment: CDR1 DFQATT and CDR2 SNEGSKA (reference sequence). This CDR3 region has 14 residues.